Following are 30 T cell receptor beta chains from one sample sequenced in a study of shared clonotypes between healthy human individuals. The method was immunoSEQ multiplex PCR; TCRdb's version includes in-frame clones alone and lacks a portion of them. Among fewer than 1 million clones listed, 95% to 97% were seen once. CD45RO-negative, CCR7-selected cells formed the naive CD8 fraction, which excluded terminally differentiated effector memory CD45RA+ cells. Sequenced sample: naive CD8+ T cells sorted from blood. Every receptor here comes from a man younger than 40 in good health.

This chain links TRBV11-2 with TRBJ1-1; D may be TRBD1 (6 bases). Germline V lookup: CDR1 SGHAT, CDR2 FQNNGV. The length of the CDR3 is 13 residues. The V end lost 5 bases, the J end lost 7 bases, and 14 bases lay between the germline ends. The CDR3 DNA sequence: TGTGCCAGCAGCCCCACAGGGTCCGGTGAAGCTTTCTTT. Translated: CASSPTGSGEAFF.

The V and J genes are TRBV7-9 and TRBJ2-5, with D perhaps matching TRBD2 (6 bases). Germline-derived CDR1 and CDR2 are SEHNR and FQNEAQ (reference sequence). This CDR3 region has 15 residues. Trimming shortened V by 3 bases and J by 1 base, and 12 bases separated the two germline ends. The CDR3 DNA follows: TGTGCCAGCAGCTTGGCGGGGTCCTCCCAAGAGACCCAGTACTTC. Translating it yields CASSLAGSSQETQYF.

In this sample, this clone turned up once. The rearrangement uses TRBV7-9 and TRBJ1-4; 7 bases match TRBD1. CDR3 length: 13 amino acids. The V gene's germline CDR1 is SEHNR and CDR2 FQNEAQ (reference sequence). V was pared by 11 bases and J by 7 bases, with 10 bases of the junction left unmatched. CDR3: CAAGTVSREKLFF. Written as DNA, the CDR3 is TGTGCCGCAGGGACAGTCAGTCGTGAAAAACTGTTTTTT.

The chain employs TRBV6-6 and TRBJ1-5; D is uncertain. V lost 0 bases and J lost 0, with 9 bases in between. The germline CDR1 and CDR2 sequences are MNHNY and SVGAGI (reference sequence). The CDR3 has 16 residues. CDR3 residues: CASSYSNVDSNQPQHF. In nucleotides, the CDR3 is TGTGCCAGCAGTTACTCGAACGTGGATAGCAATCAGCCCCAGCATTTT.

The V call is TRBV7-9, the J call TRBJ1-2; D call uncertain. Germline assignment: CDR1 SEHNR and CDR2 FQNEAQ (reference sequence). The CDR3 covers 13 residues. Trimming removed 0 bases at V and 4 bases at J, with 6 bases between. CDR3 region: CASSLASLYGYTF. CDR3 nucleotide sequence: TGTGCCAGCAGCTTAGCTAGTCTCTATGGCTACACCTTC.

Here the CDR3 DNA reads TGTGCCAGCAGTAAACTTCGGGCGGGAGCTAATGAAAAACTGTTTTTT. Amino acid sequence: CASSKLRAGANEKLFF. The rearrangement uses TRBV27 and TRBJ1-4; no reliable D call. The CDR3 is 16 amino acids. Germline CDR1 is MNHEY and CDR2 is SMNVEV (reference sequence). The V end lost 5 bases, the J end lost 3 bases, and 16 bases lay between the germline ends.

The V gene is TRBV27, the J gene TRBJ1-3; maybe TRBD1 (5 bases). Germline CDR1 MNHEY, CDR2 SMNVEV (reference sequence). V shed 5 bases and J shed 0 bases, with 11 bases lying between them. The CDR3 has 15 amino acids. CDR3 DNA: TGTGCCAGCAGTCGGGACGGAAACTCTGGAAACACCATATATTTT. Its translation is CASSRDGNSGNTIYF.

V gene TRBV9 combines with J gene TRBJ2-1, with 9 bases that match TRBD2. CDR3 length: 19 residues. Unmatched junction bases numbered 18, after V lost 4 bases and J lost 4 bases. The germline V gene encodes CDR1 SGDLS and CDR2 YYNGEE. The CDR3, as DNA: TGTGCCAGCAGCCCCCGTAGCCCCATTCTAGCGGGGACTTACAATGAGCAGTTCTTC. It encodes CASSPRSPILAGTYNEQFF.

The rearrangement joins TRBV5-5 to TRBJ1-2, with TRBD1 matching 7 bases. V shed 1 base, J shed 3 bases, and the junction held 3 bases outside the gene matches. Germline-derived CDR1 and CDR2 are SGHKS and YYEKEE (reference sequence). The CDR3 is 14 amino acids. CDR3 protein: CASSLSGTDYGYTF. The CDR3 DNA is TGTGCCAGCAGCTTGTCCGGGACAGACTATGGCTACACCTTC. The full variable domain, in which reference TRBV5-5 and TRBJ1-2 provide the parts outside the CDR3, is DAGVTQSPTHLIKTRGQQVTLRCSPISGHKSVSWYQQVLGQGPQFIFQYYEKEERGRGNFPDRFSARQFPNYSSELNVNALLLGDSALYLCASSLSGTDYGYTFGSGTRLTVV.

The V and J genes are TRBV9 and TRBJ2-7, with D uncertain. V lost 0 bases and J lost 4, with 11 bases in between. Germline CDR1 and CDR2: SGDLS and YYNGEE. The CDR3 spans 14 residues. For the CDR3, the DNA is TGTGCCAGCAGCGTAGGCGGCACGCAATACGAGCAGTACTTC. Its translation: CASSVGGTQYEQYF.

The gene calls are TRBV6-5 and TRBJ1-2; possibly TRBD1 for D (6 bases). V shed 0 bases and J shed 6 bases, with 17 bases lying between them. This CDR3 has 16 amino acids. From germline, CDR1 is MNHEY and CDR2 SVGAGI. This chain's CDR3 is CASSYSIGGLRNGYTF. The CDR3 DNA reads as TGTGCCAGCAGTTACTCGATTGGGGGCTTGAGAAATGGCTACACCTTC.

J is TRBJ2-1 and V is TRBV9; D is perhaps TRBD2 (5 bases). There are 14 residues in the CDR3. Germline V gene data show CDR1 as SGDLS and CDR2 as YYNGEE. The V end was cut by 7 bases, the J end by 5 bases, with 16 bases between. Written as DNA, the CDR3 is TGTGCCAGCGGTTACTCAGGACTCAACAATGAGCAGTTCTTC. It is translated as CASGYSGLNNEQFF. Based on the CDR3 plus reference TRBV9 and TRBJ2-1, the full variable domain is DSGVTQTPKHLITATGQRVTLRCSPRSGDLSVYWYQQSLDQGLQFLIQYYNGEERAKGNILERFSAQQFPDLHSELNLSSLELGDSALYFCASGYSGLNNEQFFGPGTRLTVL.

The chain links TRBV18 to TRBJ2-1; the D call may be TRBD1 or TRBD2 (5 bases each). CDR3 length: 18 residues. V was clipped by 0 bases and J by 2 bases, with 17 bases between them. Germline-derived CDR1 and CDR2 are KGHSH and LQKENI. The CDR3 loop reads CASSPPAFSRGTYNEQFF. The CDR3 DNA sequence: TGTGCCAGCTCACCACCGGCATTCTCTCGGGGCACCTACAATGAGCAGTTCTTC.

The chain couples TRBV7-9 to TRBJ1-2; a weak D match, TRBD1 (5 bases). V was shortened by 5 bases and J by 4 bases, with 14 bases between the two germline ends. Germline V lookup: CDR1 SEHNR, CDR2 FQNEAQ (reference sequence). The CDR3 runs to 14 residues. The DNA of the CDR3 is TGTGCCAGCAGCCCCGTATTCCAGGGCTATGGCTACACCTTC. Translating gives CASSPVFQGYGYTF.

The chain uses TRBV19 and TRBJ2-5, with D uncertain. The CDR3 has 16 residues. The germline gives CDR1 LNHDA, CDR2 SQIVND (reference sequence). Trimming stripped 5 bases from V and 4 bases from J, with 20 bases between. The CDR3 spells CASSAGRLVAGETQYF. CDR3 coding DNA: TGTGCCAGTAGTGCCGGGCGCCTTGTCGCTGGAGAGACCCAGTACTTC.

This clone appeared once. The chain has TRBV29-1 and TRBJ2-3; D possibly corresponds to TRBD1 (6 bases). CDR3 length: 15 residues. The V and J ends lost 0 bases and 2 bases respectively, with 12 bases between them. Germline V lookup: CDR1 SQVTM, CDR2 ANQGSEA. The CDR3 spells CSVEETTGYTDTQYF. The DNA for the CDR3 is TGCAGCGTTGAAGAGACAACAGGGTACACAGATACGCAGTATTTT.

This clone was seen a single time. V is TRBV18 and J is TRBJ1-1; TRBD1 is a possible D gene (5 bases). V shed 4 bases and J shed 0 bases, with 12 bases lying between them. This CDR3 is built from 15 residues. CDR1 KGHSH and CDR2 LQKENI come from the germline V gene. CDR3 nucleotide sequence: TGTGCCAGCTCACGAAGGGACGGGATGAACACTGAAGCTTTCTTT. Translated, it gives CASSRRDGMNTEAFF.

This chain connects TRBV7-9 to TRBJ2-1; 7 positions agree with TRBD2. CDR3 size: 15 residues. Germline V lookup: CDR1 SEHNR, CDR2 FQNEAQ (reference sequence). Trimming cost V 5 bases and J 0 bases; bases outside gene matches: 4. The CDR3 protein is CASSQRESSYNEQFF. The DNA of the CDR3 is TGTGCCAGCAGCCAGCGGGAAAGCTCCTACAATGAGCAGTTCTTC.

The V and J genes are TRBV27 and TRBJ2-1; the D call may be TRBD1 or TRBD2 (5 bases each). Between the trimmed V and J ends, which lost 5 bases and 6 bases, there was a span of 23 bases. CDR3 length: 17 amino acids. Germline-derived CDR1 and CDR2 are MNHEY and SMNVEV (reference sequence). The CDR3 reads CASSPIKGGLRGNEQFF. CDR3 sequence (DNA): TGTGCCAGCAGTCCAATAAAGGGCGGGTTAAGGGGCAATGAGCAGTTCTTC.

The CDR3 DNA is TGCGCCAGCAGCCCAAGACAGGGGGAAGACATGAACACTGAAGCTTTCTTT. Protein product: CASSPRQGEDMNTEAFF. The chain is built from TRBV5-1 and TRBJ1-1; 9 positions match TRBD1. The germline V gene encodes CDR1 SGHRS and CDR2 YFSETQ. Trimming cost V 4 bases and J 0 bases; bases outside gene matches: 10. The CDR3 totals 17 residues.

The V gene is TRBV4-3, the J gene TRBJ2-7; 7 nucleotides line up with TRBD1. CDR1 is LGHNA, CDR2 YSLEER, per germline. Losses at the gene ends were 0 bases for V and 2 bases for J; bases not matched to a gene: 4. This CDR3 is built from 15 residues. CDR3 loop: CASSQEGDSTYEQYF. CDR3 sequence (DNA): TGCGCCAGCAGCCAAGAGGGGGACAGTACCTACGAGCAGTACTTC.

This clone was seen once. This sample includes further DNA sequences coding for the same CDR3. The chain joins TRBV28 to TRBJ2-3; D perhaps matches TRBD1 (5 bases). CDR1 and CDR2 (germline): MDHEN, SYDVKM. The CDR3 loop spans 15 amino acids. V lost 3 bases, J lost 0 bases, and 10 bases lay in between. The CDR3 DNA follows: TGTGCCAGCAGTTTGGGGCAGGCTAGCACAGATACGCAGTATTTT. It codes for CASSLGQASTDTQYF. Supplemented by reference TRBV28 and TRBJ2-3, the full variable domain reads DVKVTQSSRYLVKRTGEKVFLECVQDMDHENMFWYRQDPGLGLRLIYFSYDVKMKEKGDIPEGYSVSREKKERFSLILESASTNQTSMYLCASSLGQASTDTQYFGPGTRLTVL.

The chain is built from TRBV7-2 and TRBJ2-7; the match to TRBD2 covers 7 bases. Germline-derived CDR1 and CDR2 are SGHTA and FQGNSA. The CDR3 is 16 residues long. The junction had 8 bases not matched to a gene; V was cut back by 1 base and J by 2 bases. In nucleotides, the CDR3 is TGTGCCAGCAGCTTAGTGGCCGGGAGGTCCCCCTACGAGCAGTACTTC. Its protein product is CASSLVAGRSPYEQYF.

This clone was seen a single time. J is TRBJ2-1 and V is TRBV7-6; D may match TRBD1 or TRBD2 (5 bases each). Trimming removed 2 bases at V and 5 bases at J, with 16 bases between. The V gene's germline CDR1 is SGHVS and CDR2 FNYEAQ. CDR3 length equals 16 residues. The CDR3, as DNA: TGTGCCAGCAGCTTAAGTTCAGCGGACATAAACAATGAGCAGTTCTTC. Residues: CASSLSSADINNEQFF.

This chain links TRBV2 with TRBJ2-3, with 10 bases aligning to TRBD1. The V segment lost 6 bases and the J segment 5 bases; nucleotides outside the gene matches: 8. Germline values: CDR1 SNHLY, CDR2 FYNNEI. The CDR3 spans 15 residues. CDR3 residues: CASSGDRGFVDTQYF. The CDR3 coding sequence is TGTGCCAGCAGCGGGGACAGGGGATTTGTAGATACGCAGTATTTT.

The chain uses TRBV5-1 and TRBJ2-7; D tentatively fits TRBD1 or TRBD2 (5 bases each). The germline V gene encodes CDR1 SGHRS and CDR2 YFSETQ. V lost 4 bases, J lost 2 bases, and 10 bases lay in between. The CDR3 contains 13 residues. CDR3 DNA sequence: TGCGCCAGCAGCACCGGGACCCCCTACGAGCAGTACTTC. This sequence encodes CASSTGTPYEQYF. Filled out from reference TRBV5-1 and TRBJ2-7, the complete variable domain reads KAGVTQTPRYLIKTRGQQVTLSCSPISGHRSVSWYQQTPGQGLQFLFEYFSETQRNKGNFPGRFSGRQFSNSRSEMNVSTLELGDSALYLCASSTGTPYEQYFGPGTRLTVT.

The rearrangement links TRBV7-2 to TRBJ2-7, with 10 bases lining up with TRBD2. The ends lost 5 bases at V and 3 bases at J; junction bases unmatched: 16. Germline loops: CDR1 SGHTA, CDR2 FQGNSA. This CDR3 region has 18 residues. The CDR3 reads CASSHPGAGGPYYYEQYF. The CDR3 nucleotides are TGTGCCAGCAGCCACCCTGGAGCGGGAGGGCCGTACTACTACGAGCAGTACTTC. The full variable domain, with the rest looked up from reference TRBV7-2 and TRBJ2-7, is GAGVSQSPSNKVTEKGKDVELRCDPISGHTALYWYRQSLGQGLEFLIYFQGNSAPDKSGLPSDRFSAERTGGSVSTLTIQRTQQEDSAVYLCASSHPGAGGPYYYEQYFGPGTRLTVT.

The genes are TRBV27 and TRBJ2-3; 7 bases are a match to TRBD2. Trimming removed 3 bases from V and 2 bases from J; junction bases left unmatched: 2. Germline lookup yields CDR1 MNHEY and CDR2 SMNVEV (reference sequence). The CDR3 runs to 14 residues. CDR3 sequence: CASSFGTITDTQYF. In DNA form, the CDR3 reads TGTGCCAGCAGTTTTGGGACTATCACAGATACGCAGTATTTT.

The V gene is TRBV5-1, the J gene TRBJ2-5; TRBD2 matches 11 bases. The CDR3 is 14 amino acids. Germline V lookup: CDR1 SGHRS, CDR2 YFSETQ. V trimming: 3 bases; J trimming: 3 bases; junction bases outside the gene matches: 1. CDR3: CASSSLAGEETQYF. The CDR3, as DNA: TGCGCCAGCAGCTCACTAGCGGGAGAAGAGACCCAGTACTTC.

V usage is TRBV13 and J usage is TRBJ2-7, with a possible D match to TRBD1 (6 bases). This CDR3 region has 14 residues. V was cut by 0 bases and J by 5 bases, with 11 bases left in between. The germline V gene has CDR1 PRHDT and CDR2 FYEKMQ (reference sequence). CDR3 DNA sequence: TGTGCCAGCAGCTTAGGACAGGGAGAGAACGAGCAGTACTTC. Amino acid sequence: CASSLGQGENEQYF.